The count of the clone carrying this T cell receptor beta chain is one. The antigen is not known. 13 Jbeta primers and 60 Vbeta primers were used for the PCR. Clones were sequenced by immunoSEQ multiplex PCR, and TCRdb holds only the in-frame ones, with some missing. Among more than 100,000 clones listed, around 75% were seen once. The data originate from a study of cytomegalovirus exposure and HLA in healthy donors. Study observations and caveats: Immune exposure was documented only through CMV serostatus.

CDR3 length: 15 residues. The ends lost 0 bases at V and 7 bases at J; junction bases unmatched: 6. Germline V gene data show CDR1 as SGHRS and CDR2 as YFSETQ. The chain has TRBV5-1 and TRBJ2-1; 8 bases match TRBD1. Sequenced material: PBMCs. This receptor was taken from a man aged 30 to 45 in good health and CMV-seronegative. The CDR3 region has the DNA TGCGCCAGCAGCTTGGGGTCAGGGGGCCAGAATGAGCAGTTCTTC. It codes for CASSLGSGGQNEQFF.